The sequence of this TCR beta chain was determined in a study of blood T cell repertoires in COVID-19. After removal of 9 bases from V and 3 bases from J, the junction contained 14 bases not matched to a gene. The CDR3 has 16 amino acids. Germline CDR1 WNHNN, CDR2 SYGVQD (reference sequence). The repertoire was sequenced with immunoSEQ multiplex PCR; TCRdb's copy has only in-frame clones and lacks some. The sample lists some 140,000 clones, 91% occurring once. This sequence was found in a man in his fifties with acute or convalescent COVID-19. The chain has TRBV10-1 and TRBJ1-5, with TRBD1 identical over 7 bases. The sample comprised peripheral blood. CDR3 region: CARKRERGQHNQPQHF. CDR3 sequence (DNA): TGCGCCAGAAAGCGTGAACGGGGACAGCACAATCAGCCCCAGCATTTT.